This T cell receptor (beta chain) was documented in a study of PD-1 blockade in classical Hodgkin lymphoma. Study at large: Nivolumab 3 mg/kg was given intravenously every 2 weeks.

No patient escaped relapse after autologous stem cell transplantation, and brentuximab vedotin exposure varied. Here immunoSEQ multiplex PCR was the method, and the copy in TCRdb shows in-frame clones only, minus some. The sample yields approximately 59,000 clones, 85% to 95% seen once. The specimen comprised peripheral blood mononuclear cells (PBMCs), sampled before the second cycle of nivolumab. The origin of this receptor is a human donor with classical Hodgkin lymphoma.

CDR3 loop: CASSQDGVAGYLSHEQYF. In nucleotides, the CDR3 is TGCGCCAGCAGCCAAGATGGGGTAGCGGGATACCTCAGCCACGAGCAGTACTTC. This chain joins TRBV4-3 and TRBJ2-7; 8 bases map to TRBD2. This CDR3 has 18 amino acids. The V segment lost 0 bases and the J segment 5 bases; nucleotides outside the gene matches: 15. Per germline, CDR1 LGHNA and CDR2 YSLEER.